The entry below describes one T cell receptor beta chain. Germline V CDR1 and CDR2: KGHSH, LQKENI. This CDR3 comprises 18 residues. J gave up 4 bases and V 6 bases, and 10 bases lay outside the gene matches. This entry belongs to a study of blood T cell repertoires in COVID-19. Study-wide context: Both acute and convalescent COVID-19 samples were obtained from the United States, Italy and Spain.

In the original workflow: Reference gene primer amplification yielded estimated nucleated cell counts. Measured with immunoSEQ multiplex PCR; TCRdb has only the in-frame clones, and not every one. V, J and clone size are taken as reported in that table, and D and trimming were inferred from the DNA itself. The sample includes roughly 110,000 clones, 80% to 90% seen only once; the top ten take about 5.3%. The chain joins TRBV18 to TRBJ2-3; 16 bases map to TRBD2. Material: peripheral blood. The TCR sequence derives from a man aged 35-49 years with active or convalescent COVID-19. CDR3 amino acids: CASSRGTSGRAEADTQYF. The CDR3 coding sequence is TGTGCCAGCTCCCGGGGGACTAGCGGGAGGGCCGAGGCAGATACGCAGTATTTT.